Each of the 30 T cell receptor beta chains below was sequenced from the same sample in a study of blood T cell repertoires in COVID-19. Sequenced by immunoSEQ multiplex PCR; TCRdb stores in-frame clones only, minus some. The table records more than 100,000 clones, 65% to 90% of them present only once. The sequencing sample was made of peripheral blood. These receptor sequences come from an elderly man with acute or convalescent COVID-19.

The CDR3 region is CASSWEDGRRQFF. DNA for the CDR3: TGTGCCAGCAGCTGGGAGGACGGACGAAGGCAGTTCTTC. This sequence joins TRBV5-5 and TRBJ2-1; TRBD2 is a possible D gene (6 bases). Trimming pared 3 bases from V and 12 bases from J, leaving 16 bases between. Germline lookup yields CDR1 SGHKS and CDR2 YYEKEE (reference sequence). The CDR3 spans 13 residues.

Only a few counts were recorded for this clone. The chain combines TRBV7-3 with TRBJ1-4; no clear D. Germline V gene data show CDR1 as SGHTA and CDR2 as FQGTGA. Trimming took off 2 bases at V and 8 bases at J, with 15 bases between the two ends. The CDR3 contains 15 residues. This chain's CDR3 is CASSLYPAGGEKLFF. For the CDR3, the DNA is TGTGCCAGCAGCTTATATCCCGCAGGTGGGGAAAAACTGTTTTTT.

The table lists this clone with a count of one. The V call is TRBV6-5, the J call TRBJ1-4; 9 nucleotides agree with TRBD1. The junction had 3 bases not matched to a gene; V was cut back by 5 bases and J by 14 bases. The germline CDR1 and CDR2 sequences are MNHEY and SVGAGI. This CDR3 is 11 amino acids long. CDR3 in amino acids: CASSLTGGLFF. In DNA form, the CDR3 reads TGTGCCAGCAGTCTTACAGGGGGCCTGTTTTTT.

This sequence joins TRBV28 and TRBJ2-1; 14 nucleotides agree with TRBD2. The CDR3 spans 17 residues. Germline V gene sequence: CDR1 MDHEN, CDR2 SYDVKM. The ends lost 5 bases at V and 6 bases at J; junction bases unmatched: 9. The CDR3 loop reads CASSPLGGTSGSNEQFF. The CDR3 DNA reads TGTGCCAGCAGTCCCCTGGGGGGGACTAGCGGGAGCAATGAGCAGTTCTTC.

The chain joins TRBV2 to TRBJ1-1; no clear D. Trimming stripped 2 bases from V and 0 bases from J, with 7 bases between. In germline, CDR1 is SNHLY, CDR2 FYNNEI. The CDR3 covers 14 residues. The CDR3 spells CASSETNMNTEAFF. The CDR3 DNA follows: TGTGCCAGCAGTGAAACGAACATGAACACTGAAGCTTTCTTT.

This sequence joins TRBV6-1 and TRBJ1-1; D not resolved. Trimming took 6 bases from V and 2 from J, leaving 7 bases between them. The CDR3 length is 12 residues. Germline assignment: CDR1 MNHNS and CDR2 SASEGT. CDR3 in amino acids: CASSSVNTEAFF. Written as DNA, the CDR3 is TGTGCCAGCAGCTCCGTTAACACTGAAGCTTTCTTT.

This clone was detected only a few times. The chain is built from TRBV7-3 and TRBJ2-3; D uncertain. The CDR3 is made up of 13 amino acids. Trimming left V 5 bases short and J 2 bases short, with 8 bases between. The germline CDR1 and CDR2 sequences are SGHTA and FQGTGA. The CDR3 DNA reads TGTGCCAGCAGCCCTCCTTCCACAGATACGCAGTATTTT. Translated: CASSPPSTDTQYF. The full variable domain, its missing parts supplied by reference TRBV7-3 and TRBJ2-3, is GAGVSQTPSNKVTEKGKYVELRCDPISGHTALYWYRQSLGQGPEFLIYFQGTGAADDSGLPNDRFFAVRPEGSVSTLKIQRTERGDSAVYLCASSPPSTDTQYFGPGTRLTVL.

V is TRBV5-3 and J is TRBJ1-1; 9 nucleotides line up with TRBD1. TRBV5-3 is assigned to the ORF class and has an uncertain function. V lost 0 bases, J lost 2 bases, and 8 bases stayed unmatched. The CDR3 runs to 17 residues. The CDR3 coding sequence is TGTGCCAGAAGCTTGGTCCACAGGGGGCGAAAAAACACTGAAGCTTTCTTT. Translation: CARSLVHRGRKNTEAFF.

J is TRBJ2-5 and V is TRBV29-1; the match to TRBD1 covers 8 bases. This CDR3 comprises 13 residues. The germline V gene encodes CDR1 SQVTM and CDR2 ANQGSEA. Trimming at V came to 7 bases and at J to 4 bases, leaving 8 bases not matched to a gene. The CDR3 DNA reads as TGCAGCGCCCAGGGACAGGCGGGAGAGACCCAGTACTTC. It is translated as CSAQGQAGETQYF.

The J gene is TRBJ2-1, the V gene TRBV19, with a tentative D call TRBD2 (5 bases). Trimming stripped 6 bases from V and 3 bases from J, with 18 bases between. The germline gives CDR1 LNHDA, CDR2 SQIVND (reference sequence). The CDR3 is made up of 16 amino acids. CDR3 nucleotides: TGTGCCAGTAGCTCAGGACCCGGGGTGGGCTACAATGAGCAGTTCTTC. As protein: CASSSGPGVGYNEQFF.

CDR3 nucleotides: TGTGCCAGTCGACAGGGTGACCACGAGCAGTACTTC. Residues: CASRQGDHEQYF. The genes are TRBV11-2 and TRBJ2-7; 7 bases agree with TRBD1. The V gene's germline CDR1 is SGHAT and CDR2 FQNNGV. J lost 5 bases, V lost 9 bases, and 7 bases had no gene match. This CDR3 has 12 residues.

The chain is built from TRBV3-1 (or the pseudogene TRBV3-2) and TRBJ1-4, with 8 bases fitting TRBD1. The CDR3 has 17 amino acids. Germline CDR1 is LGHDT and CDR2 is YNNKEL (reference sequence). Trimming at V came to 3 bases and at J to 8 bases, leaving 14 bases not matched to a gene. The CDR3 region is CASSHTAGGQGREKLFF. DNA for the CDR3: TGTGCCAGCAGCCACACGGCAGGAGGACAGGGAAGAGAAAAACTGTTTTTT.

The rearrangement uses TRBV27 and TRBJ1-1; no clear D. The germline gives CDR1 MNHEY, CDR2 SMNVEV (reference sequence). Trimming shortened V by 2 bases and J by 5 bases, and 9 bases separated the two germline ends. There are 13 residues in the CDR3. The CDR3 DNA reads as TGTGCCAGCAGTTTAGTCGGTAAGACTGAAGCTTTCTTT. Protein product: CASSLVGKTEAFF.

The J gene is TRBJ1-1, the V gene TRBV3-1 (or the pseudogene TRBV3-2); perhaps TRBD1 as D (5 bases). Germline lookup yields CDR1 LGHDT and CDR2 YNNKEL (reference sequence). Trimming took 4 bases from V and 14 from J, leaving 17 bases between them. The CDR3 covers 12 residues. The CDR3 coding sequence is TGTGCCAGCAGCCCCGGAGGGGACCTCCTCTTCTTT. It specifies CASSPGGDLLFF.

The rearrangement uses TRBV15 and TRBJ2-6; weak D call: TRBD2 (5 bases). Germline V lookup: CDR1 LNHNV, CDR2 YYDKDF (reference sequence). The CDR3 is 16 amino acids. Trimming took 2 bases from V and 1 from J, leaving 9 bases between them. CDR3 amino acids: CATSRPGLSGANVLTF. As DNA, the CDR3 is TGTGCCACCAGCAGACCAGGACTTTCTGGGGCCAACGTCCTGACTTTC.

The chain combines TRBV2 with TRBJ1-1; D remains ambiguous. The V end lost 4 bases, the J end lost 5 bases, and 8 bases lay between the germline ends. The CDR3 is made up of 12 amino acids. In germline, CDR1 is SNHLY, CDR2 FYNNEI. CDR3 sequence reads: CASSGWPTEAFF. DNA for the CDR3: TGTGCCAGCAGTGGGTGGCCAACTGAAGCTTTCTTT. Full variable domain (outside the CDR3, taken from reference TRBV2 and TRBJ1-1): EPEVTQTPSHQVTQMGQEVILRCVPISNHLYFYWYRQILGQKVEFLVSFYNNEISEKSEIFDDQFSVERPDGSNFTLKIRSTKLEDSAMYFCASSGWPTEAFFGQGTRLTVV.

This chain's CDR3 is CASSPEVRENSPLHF. The CDR3 bases are TGTGCCAGCAGCCCCGAGGTGAGGGAGAATTCACCCCTCCACTTT. V gene TRBV6-5 combines with J gene TRBJ1-6; no firm D call. CDR3 length: 15 residues. Trimming shortened V by 6 bases and J by 7 bases, and 16 bases separated the two germline ends. Per the germline V gene, CDR1 is MNHEY and CDR2 is SVGAGI.

The chain carries TRBV29-1 and TRBJ1-1; TRBD1 aligns across 8 bases. Trimming cost V 6 bases and J 1 base; bases outside gene matches: 7. The length of the CDR3 is 14 residues. Per germline, CDR1 SQVTM and CDR2 ANQGSEA. The CDR3 DNA reads as TGCAGCGTGACCCGGACAGGGAGGAACACTGAAGCTTTCTTT. Protein product: CSVTRTGRNTEAFF.

The rearrangement joins TRBV19 to TRBJ2-7, with a tentative D call TRBD1 (5 bases). Germline V lookup: CDR1 LNHDA, CDR2 SQIVND (reference sequence). The length of the CDR3 is 15 residues. Between the trimmed V and J ends, which lost 5 bases and 2 bases, there was a span of 16 bases. For the CDR3, the DNA is TGTGCCAGTAGTCCGGCCGAGGCAGGGACCTACGAGCAGTACTTC. Protein sequence: CASSPAEAGTYEQYF.

The genes are TRBV5-1 and TRBJ1-6; possible D gene TRBD1, 5 bases. This CDR3 contains 14 residues. The germline V gene encodes CDR1 SGHRS and CDR2 YFSETQ. The germline V and J ends were trimmed by 1 base and 7 bases, with 9 bases remaining between them. The CDR3 DNA follows: TGCGCCAGCAGCTTGACGGGGGGAAATTCACCCCTCCACTTT. Protein: CASSLTGGNSPLHF.

The chain carries TRBV24-1 and TRBJ2-3; 13 bases map to TRBD2. CDR3 size: 17 residues. The V and J ends lost 2 bases and 6 bases, in that order; junction bases with no gene match: 7. Germline CDR1 KGHDR, CDR2 SFDVKD. The DNA for the CDR3 is TGTGCCACCAGTGATTCGGTACTAGCGGGAGGGGCGGATACGCAGTATTTT. It yields the protein CATSDSVLAGGADTQYF.

The chain links TRBV19 to TRBJ2-7, with 8 bases fitting TRBD1. The CDR3 covers 13 residues. V was clipped by 8 bases and J by 0 bases; unmatched bases: 3. The germline gives CDR1 LNHDA, CDR2 SQIVND (reference sequence). The CDR3 DNA is TGTGCCAGTGGACAGGGAGGCTCCTACGAGCAGTACTTC. Its protein product is CASGQGGSYEQYF.

The chain carries TRBV28 and TRBJ2-1; 10 bases are shared with TRBD2. Unmatched junction bases numbered 9, after V lost 3 bases and J lost 7 bases. Germline V gene data show CDR1 as MDHEN and CDR2 as SYDVKM. The CDR3 extends over 16 amino acids. DNA of the CDR3: TGTGCCAGCAGTTTCTCTAGCGGGAGAAAAGGAAATGAGCAGTTCTTC. It translates to CASSFSSGRKGNEQFF.

The chain recombines TRBV28 with TRBJ2-5, with TRBD1 as a possible D gene (5 bases). The length of the CDR3 is 15 residues. Germline CDR1 is MDHEN and CDR2 is SYDVKM. V was shortened by 2 bases and J by 0 bases, with 10 bases between the two germline ends. CDR3 sequence: CASSLPRQYQETQYF. The CDR3 bases are TGTGCCAGCAGTTTACCCCGACAGTACCAAGAGACCCAGTACTTC.

V usage is TRBV5-1 and J usage is TRBJ1-1, with 7 bases that match TRBD1. The CDR3 spans 15 residues. Losses at the gene ends were 4 bases for V and 5 bases for J; bases not matched to a gene: 11. Per the germline V gene, CDR1 is SGHRS and CDR2 is YFSETQ. DNA of the CDR3: TGCGCCAGCAGCGCTCAAGGACAGGAGAATACTGAAGCTTTCTTT. Translating gives CASSAQGQENTEAFF.

V gene TRBV5-1 combines with J gene TRBJ2-5; 7 nucleotides agree with TRBD2. The CDR3 extends over 16 amino acids. Per germline, CDR1 SGHRS and CDR2 YFSETQ. The V and J ends lost 2 bases and 4 bases, in that order; junction bases with no gene match: 11. CDR3 protein: CASSFQPTSARETQYF. The CDR3 DNA reads TGCGCCAGCAGCTTCCAGCCAACTAGCGCCAGAGAGACCCAGTACTTC.

V is TRBV7-2 and J is TRBJ2-5; 9 positions agree with TRBD2. V was pared by 3 bases and J by 4 bases, with 9 bases of the junction left unmatched. The CDR3 has 16 amino acids. Germline values: CDR1 SGHTA, CDR2 FQGNSA. The CDR3 loop is CASSFSPAGGRETQYF. CDR3 nucleotide sequence: TGTGCCAGCAGCTTCTCCCCCGCGGGAGGGCGAGAGACCCAGTACTTC.

V gene TRBV2 combines with J gene TRBJ1-5; perhaps TRBD1 as D (5 bases). Trimming left V 3 bases short and J 0 bases short, with 12 bases between. Germline loops: CDR1 SNHLY, CDR2 FYNNEI. The CDR3 loop spans 16 amino acids. CDR3: CASSDARALSNQPQHF. DNA of the CDR3: TGTGCCAGCAGTGACGCCAGGGCGCTTAGCAATCAGCCCCAGCATTTT. The full variable domain, rest sourced from reference TRBV2 and TRBJ1-5, is EPEVTQTPSHQVTQMGQEVILRCVPISNHLYFYWYRQILGQKVEFLVSFYNNEISEKSEIFDDQFSVERPDGSNFTLKIRSTKLEDSAMYFCASSDARALSNQPQHFGDGTRLSIL.

The chain recombines TRBV18 with TRBJ1-1, with TRBD1 matching 9 bases. The germline CDR1 and CDR2 sequences are KGHSH and LQKENI. The V and J ends lost 3 bases and 4 bases, in that order; junction bases with no gene match: 3. The CDR3 sequence is 14 residues long. The CDR3: CASSPGQGGTEAFF. The CDR3 region has the DNA TGTGCCAGCTCACCGGGACAGGGAGGCACTGAAGCTTTCTTT.

This clone was seen many times. The chain carries TRBV28 and TRBJ1-5; 8 positions match TRBD1. Trimming took 7 bases from V and 7 from J; bases not matched to a gene: 12. This CDR3 is 15 amino acids long. The germline CDR1 and CDR2 sequences are MDHEN and SYDVKM. CDR3 in amino acids: CASINQGARGQPQHF. For the CDR3, the DNA is TGTGCCAGCATTAACCAGGGGGCCCGAGGCCAGCCCCAGCATTTT.